This T cell receptor beta chain is from a study of cytomegalovirus exposure and HLA in healthy donors. As to this clone: What it recognizes is unknown.

PCR involved 60 Vbeta and 13 Jbeta primers. TCRdb's table, derived via immunoSEQ multiplex PCR, lists solely in-frame clones and lacks some. This sample's clone table lists 150,000 to 200,000 clones. Germline loops: CDR1 LNHDA, CDR2 SQIVND (reference sequence). The CDR3 is 13 residues long. V was shortened by 5 bases and J by 3 bases, with 10 bases between the two germline ends. Study observations and caveats: Among TCR beta chains, those listed as cytomegalovirus-associated numbered more than 150. TCR beta sequences reportedly predicted the HLA-A and HLA-B alleles of most subjects accurately. An analysis done earlier found most TCR beta V segments productive about 90% or about 30% of the time.

This chain uses TRBV19 with TRBJ1-1; D remains unclear. The source is a young man in good health and CMV-seronegative. Sequenced input: PBMCs. The CDR3 DNA sequence: TGTGCCAGTAGTCCCCAACGGGACACTGAAGCTTTCTTT. Its translation: CASSPQRDTEAFF.